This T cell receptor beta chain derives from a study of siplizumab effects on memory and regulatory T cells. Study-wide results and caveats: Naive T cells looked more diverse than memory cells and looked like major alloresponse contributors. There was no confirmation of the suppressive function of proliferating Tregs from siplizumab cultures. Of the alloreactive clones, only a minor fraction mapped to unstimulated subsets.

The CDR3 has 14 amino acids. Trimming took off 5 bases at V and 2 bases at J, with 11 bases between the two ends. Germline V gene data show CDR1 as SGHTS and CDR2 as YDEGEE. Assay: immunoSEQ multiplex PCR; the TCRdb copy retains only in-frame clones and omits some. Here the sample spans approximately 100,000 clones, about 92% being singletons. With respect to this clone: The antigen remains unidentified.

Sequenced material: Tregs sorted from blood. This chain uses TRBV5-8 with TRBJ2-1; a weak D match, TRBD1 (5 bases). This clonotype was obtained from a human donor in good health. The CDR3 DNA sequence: TGTGCCAGCAGTCCGACAGCCCCCTACAATGAGCAGTTCTTC. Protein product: CASSPTAPYNEQFF.